These T cell receptor beta chains were read from a single sample in a study of blood T cell repertoires in COVID-19. Some clones are missing from TCRdb's copy, which holds only in-frame ones; the method was immunoSEQ multiplex PCR. The sample contains 71,000 or so clones, about nine tenths of which appear only once. The sample comprised peripheral blood. The source of these receptors is an elderly man in a cohort sampled during active COVID-19. The CDR3 runs from the conserved cysteine through the conserved F or W. D genes are given only for firm matches. Not all rows give a size; the values are once, few, many and, for expanded clones, a class.

J gene,CDR3 length,V gene,D gene,clone size,CDR3 protein,CDR3 DNA
TRBJ2-4,16,TRBV6-6,TRBD2,-,CASSLTSGGALGIQYF,TGTGCCAGCAGTTTGACTAGCGGGGGGGCCCTGGGCATTCAGTACTTC
TRBJ2-3,14,TRBV7-2,-,few,CASSSILAADTQYF,TGTGCCAGCAGCTCTATTTTGGCGGCAGATACGCAGTATTTT
TRBJ2-1,14,TRBV5-8,TRBD1,few,CASPGTGGYDEQFF,TGTGCCAGCCCCGGGACAGGGGGCTACGATGAGCAGTTCTTC
TRBJ2-1,17,TRBV18,TRBD1,-,CASSPAQGTSSYNEQFF,TGTGCCAGCTCACCGGCACAGGGGACCAGCTCCTACAATGAGCAGTTCTTC
TRBJ2-1,16,TRBV7-9,TRBD2,-,CASSLEPSGGYNEQFF,TGTGCCAGCAGCTTAGAACCTAGCGGGGGCTACAATGAGCAGTTCTTC
TRBJ2-3,16,TRBV7-2,TRBD2,-,CASSSRTSGGADTQYF,TGTGCCAGCAGCTCTCGGACTAGCGGGGGGGCGGATACGCAGTATTTT
TRBJ2-2,16,TRBV23-1,TRBD1,-,CASSRYVQGATGELFF,TGCGCCAGCAGTCGCTACGTACAGGGGGCGACCGGGGAGCTGTTTTTT
TRBJ2-5,13,TRBV6-2/TRBV6-3,-,-,CASSPVSWETQYF,TGTGCCAGCAGCCCTGTTAGCTGGGAGACCCAGTACTTC
TRBJ2-5,14,TRBV2,-,-,CASSEGSAGETQYF,TGTGCCAGCAGTGAAGGGTCGGCAGGGGAGACCCAGTACTTC
TRBJ2-1,16,TRBV5-1,TRBD2,once,CASSLESSGVYNEQFF,TGCGCCAGCAGCTTGGAATCTAGCGGGGTCTACAATGAGCAGTTCTTC